These 19 T cell receptor beta chains came from one sample sequenced in a study of T cell repertoires in cytomegalovirus infection. MiXCR was run by TCRdb on the reads, yielding one entry per CDR3 protein. The sample holds approximately 70,000 distinct CDR3 sequences, under 4.5% seen once. Material: PBMCs. These receptors all stem from a human donor in good health (CMV status not recorded). Some clones in this sample may be carry-over from other donors' samples.

This clonotype was seen many times. For the CDR3, the DNA is TGTGCCAGCAGCTTAGCAGGGGGCGCGAGTGGCTACACCTTC. Protein product: CASSLAGGASGYTF. The rearrangement links TRBV7-2 to TRBJ1-2; TRBD1 aligns across 7 bases. Germline assignment: CDR1 SGHTA and CDR2 FQGNSA. V was pared by 0 bases and J by 7 bases, with 5 bases of the junction left unmatched. The CDR3 is 14 amino acids.

By proportion, this clonotype is medium-sized. V gene TRBV7-2 combines with J gene TRBJ1-3; D remains ambiguous. The CDR3 loop spans 15 amino acids. V lost 5 bases to trimming and J lost 0 bases, with 11 bases between them. The germline CDR1 and CDR2 sequences are SGHTA and FQGNSA. DNA for the CDR3: TGTGCCAGCAGCGACTTAGAGGACTCTGGAAACACCATATATTTT. It codes for CASSDLEDSGNTIYF.

This clonotype was counted ten times or more. The V and J genes are TRBV7-8 and TRBJ1-6, with D unresolved. Trimming shortened V by 6 bases and J by 0 bases, and 12 bases separated the two germline ends. This CDR3 is built from 16 residues. Germline V gene lookup returns CDR1 SGHVS and CDR2 FQNEAQ. For the CDR3, the DNA is TGTGCCAGCAGACTTAGGAGGGACTCCTATAATTCACCCCTCCACTTT. This codes for CASRLRRDSYNSPLHF.

This clonotype was seen ten or more times. This sequence joins TRBV7-2 and TRBJ2-5; D might be TRBD2 (7 bases). The germline CDR1 and CDR2 sequences are SGHTA and FQGNSA. V lost 7 bases to trimming and J lost 2 bases, with 14 bases between them. This CDR3 region has 14 residues. CDR3 coding DNA: TGTGCCAGCAATCACGGGGGGCTACAAGAGACCCAGTACTTC. It specifies CASNHGGLQETQYF.

Many counts were recorded for this clonotype. The V and J genes are TRBV7-2 and TRBJ2-2; D gene unclear. Germline V gene sequence: CDR1 SGHTA, CDR2 FQGNSA. Trimming shortened V by 5 bases and J by 2 bases, and 9 bases separated the two germline ends. The length of the CDR3 is 14 residues. CDR3 residues: CASSQVTNTGELFF. The CDR3 nucleotides read TGTGCCAGCAGCCAAGTGACTAACACCGGGGAGCTGTTTTTT.

Ten or more counts support this clonotype. The chain has TRBV6-5 and TRBJ1-3, with no clear D. Germline V lookup: CDR1 MNHEY, CDR2 SVGAGI. The V end was cut by 2 bases, the J end by 4 bases, with 15 bases between. This CDR3 region has 16 residues. CDR3 region: CASSYRLTLGGNTIYF. The CDR3 DNA reads as TGTGCCAGCAGTTACCGACTGACCCTCGGCGGAAACACCATATATTTT.

V and J are TRBV12-5 and TRBJ1-1; 9 bases line up with TRBD1. This CDR3 has 20 amino acids. The V segment lost 0 bases and the J segment 1 base; nucleotides outside the gene matches: 15. The germline CDR1 and CDR2 sequences are LGHNT and FRNRAP. CDR3 sequence: CASGLVKGQGLFFPNTEAFF. Written as DNA, the CDR3 is TGTGCTAGTGGTTTGGTAAAAGGACAGGGGCTGTTCTTCCCGAACACTGAAGCTTTCTTT.

This clonotype was recorded many times. This chain joins TRBV7-2 and TRBJ1-3, with D possibly matching TRBD1 (5 bases). The CDR3 has 14 residues. The V gene's germline CDR1 is SGHTA and CDR2 FQGNSA. V was shortened by 5 bases and J by 0 bases, with 8 bases between the two germline ends. CDR3 sequence (DNA): TGTGCCAGCAGCCTCAGGGACTCTGGAAACACCATATATTTT. It is translated as CASSLRDSGNTIYF.

This clonotype was detected ten times or more. The rearrangement joins TRBV7-4 to TRBJ2-1; 10 nucleotides match TRBD2. This CDR3 is built from 15 residues. CDR1 is SGHVT, CDR2 SQSDAQ, per germline. The V and J ends lost 5 bases and 6 bases, in that order; junction bases with no gene match: 7. DNA for the CDR3: TGTGCCAGCAGCGCTAGCGGGAGCCGGGGCAATGAGCAGTTCTTC. Encoded protein: CASSASGSRGNEQFF.

This clonotype was counted at least ten times. The chain carries TRBV7-6 and TRBJ2-1, with TRBD1 matching 7 bases. Germline V CDR1 and CDR2: SGHVS, FNYEAQ. CDR3 length: 16 amino acids. V lost 4 bases, J lost 1 base, and 7 bases stayed unmatched. Here the CDR3 reads CASSSYRGVSYNEQFF. The CDR3 coding sequence is TGTGCCAGCAGCTCCTACAGGGGAGTATCCTACAATGAGCAGTTCTTC.

This clonotype came up many times. The rearrangement uses TRBV28 and TRBJ1-5; weak D call: TRBD1 (5 bases). Per germline, CDR1 MDHEN and CDR2 SYDVKM. The CDR3 totals 14 residues. With 6 bases removed from V and 4 bases from J, the gap between germline ends came to 13 bases. The CDR3 protein is CASSRGKGNQPQHF. DNA for the CDR3: TGTGCCAGCAGCCGGGGGAAAGGGAATCAGCCCCAGCATTTT.

There are many counts of this clonotype. The rearrangement links TRBV28 to TRBJ2-4; D is perhaps TRBD1 (6 bases). This CDR3 region has 16 residues. V dropped 4 bases and J dropped 2 bases, with 15 bases sitting between them. Germline lookup yields CDR1 MDHEN and CDR2 SYDVKM. The CDR3 sequence is CASSSDRLLPKNIQYF. The CDR3 DNA follows: TGTGCCAGCAGTTCAGACAGGCTCCTTCCCAAAAACATTCAGTACTTC. Together with reference TRBV28 and TRBJ2-4, the CDR3 gives the full variable domain: DVKVTQSSRYLVKRTGEKVFLECVQDMDHENMFWYRQDPGLGLRLIYFSYDVKMKEKGDIPEGYSVSREKKERFSLILESASTNQTSMYLCASSSDRLLPKNIQYFGAGTRLSVL.

This clonotype was seen ten or more times. This chain uses TRBV20-1 with TRBJ1-5, with TRBD1 identical over 8 bases. Looked up from germline, CDR1 is DFQATT and CDR2 is SNEGSKA (reference sequence). CDR3 length equals 16 residues. J was trimmed by 1 base and V by 4 bases; bases with no gene match: 9. The CDR3 is CSATPSTGVSNQPQHF. The CDR3 DNA is TGCAGTGCTACTCCCTCGACAGGGGTGAGCAATCAGCCCCAGCATTTT.

This clonotype was seen ten or more times. The chain couples TRBV7-8 to TRBJ1-5, with D maybe TRBD1 (5 bases). V gave up 6 bases and J gave up 6 bases, with 15 bases separating them. CDR1 is SGHVS, CDR2 FQNEAQ, per germline. The CDR3 is 14 residues long. The CDR3 protein is CASSDWGESQPQHF. CDR3 sequence (DNA): TGTGCCAGCAGTGACTGGGGGGAGAGTCAGCCCCAGCATTTT.

The table lists this clonotype with many counts. The chain employs TRBV4-3 and TRBJ1-2; no firm D call. V lost 1 base and J lost 6, with 18 bases in between. Germline CDR1 reads LGHNA; CDR2 reads YSLEER. The CDR3 runs 16 residues. This chain's CDR3 is CASSQVMSGPGHGYTF. For the CDR3, the DNA is TGCGCCAGCAGCCAAGTCATGTCGGGCCCCGGGCATGGCTACACCTTC.

This clonotype was seen at least ten times. V is TRBV7-2 and J is TRBJ2-1, with TRBD2 matching 7 bases. This CDR3 region has 16 residues. Germline trimming cut 4 bases from V and 7 bases from J; bases unmatched to any gene: 13. The V gene's germline CDR1 is SGHTA and CDR2 FQGNSA. In DNA form, the CDR3 reads TGTGCCAGCAGCTCCGTTGGCGGGAGAGTCTTTAATGAGCAGTTCTTC. This sequence encodes CASSSVGGRVFNEQFF.

This clonotype was observed at least ten times. The chain couples TRBV7-6 to TRBJ2-5, with TRBD2 matching over 8 bases. The V and J ends lost 2 bases and 4 bases, in that order; junction bases with no gene match: 12. The CDR3 spans 17 residues. Germline V gene lookup returns CDR1 SGHVS and CDR2 FNYEAQ. The CDR3 reads CASSLRGRGGAGETQYF. The CDR3, as DNA: TGTGCCAGCAGCTTAAGAGGCCGGGGGGGCGCGGGAGAGACCCAGTACTTC.

This clonotype was recorded many times. This rearrangement joins TRBV12-3 or TRBV12-4 to TRBJ2-1, with 9 bases matching TRBD1. With V trimmed by 6 bases and J by 8 bases, 11 bases remained unmatched. The CDR3 covers 15 residues. This CDR3 is CASRTLGTGYYEQFF. The DNA of the CDR3 is TGTGCCAGCAGGACCCTGGGGACAGGGTATTATGAGCAGTTCTTC.

This clonotype was detected many times. V gene TRBV7-9 combines with J gene TRBJ2-1; TRBD2 matches at 8 bases. The V gene's germline CDR1 is SEHNR and CDR2 FQNEAQ (reference sequence). V lost 1 base, J lost 9 bases, and 5 bases stayed unmatched. This CDR3 has 14 residues. CDR3 in DNA: TGTGCCAGCAGCTTAGAAGCGGGAGTCGCTGAGCAGTTCTTC. It is translated as CASSLEAGVAEQFF.